This T cell receptor (beta chain) originates from a study of shared clonotypes between healthy human individuals. CD4+ cells were split into CD45RA+ naive and CD45RA-negative memory subsets. Worth noting for this clone: What it binds is unknown.

Study-wide findings and caveats: Researchers sampled blood only, noting tissue repertoires likely differ.

Genomic DNA (from each subset) was split evenly across several immunoSEQ plates. In the authors' methods: ImmunoSEQ sequences covered only the junction and lacked quality scores; filtering therefore differed. Method: immunoSEQ multiplex PCR; TCRdb's copy keeps in-frame clones and lacks some. The V and J calls and clone size come from that table; D and trimming were worked out from the DNA. The data contain roughly 700,000 clones, 74% of them singletons. This TCR was recovered from a woman aged 25-40 years in good health. The source material was memory CD4+ T cells sorted from blood. Subset of the sample: CD45RA-negative fraction.

This CDR3 reads CASSVDVGAGETQYF. DNA of the CDR3: TGTGCCAGCAGCGTAGATGTAGGGGCAGGGGAGACCCAGTACTTC. The chain is built from TRBV9 and TRBJ2-5, with a tentative D call TRBD1 (5 bases). This CDR3 spans 15 amino acids. Trimming left V 0 bases short and J 5 bases short, with 14 bases between. From germline, CDR1 is SGDLS and CDR2 YYNGEE.